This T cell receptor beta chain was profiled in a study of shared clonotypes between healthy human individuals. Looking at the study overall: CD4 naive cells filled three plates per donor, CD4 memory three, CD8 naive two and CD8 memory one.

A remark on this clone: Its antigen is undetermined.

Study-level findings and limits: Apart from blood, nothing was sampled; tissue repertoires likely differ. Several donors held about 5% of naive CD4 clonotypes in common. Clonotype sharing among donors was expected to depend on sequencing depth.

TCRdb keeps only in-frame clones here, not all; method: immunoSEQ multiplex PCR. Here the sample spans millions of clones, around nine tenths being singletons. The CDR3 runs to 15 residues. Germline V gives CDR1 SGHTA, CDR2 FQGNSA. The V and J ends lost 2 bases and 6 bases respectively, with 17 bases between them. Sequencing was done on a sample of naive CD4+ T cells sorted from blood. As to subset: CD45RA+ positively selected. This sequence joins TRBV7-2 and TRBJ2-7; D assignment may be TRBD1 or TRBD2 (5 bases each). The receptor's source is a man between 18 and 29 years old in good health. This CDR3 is CASSLYQVGAGEQYF. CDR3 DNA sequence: TGTGCCAGCAGCTTATATCAGGTCGGGGCAGGCGAGCAGTACTTC.